This T cell receptor beta chain came from a study of tumour-infiltrating T cells in Burkitt lymphoma. Study summary: Repertoire clonality predicted overall and progression-free survival.

Clones were sequenced by immunoSEQ multiplex PCR, and TCRdb holds only the in-frame ones, with some missing. The table has around 8,000 clones, roughly 73% seen once. The CDR3 runs to 14 residues. V lost 0 bases to trimming and J lost 6 bases, with 12 bases between them. In germline, CDR1 is SGHRS, CDR2 YFSETQ. The TCR sequence derives from a human donor with diffuse large B-cell lymphoma. The genes are TRBV5-1 and TRBJ1-1; D possibly corresponds to TRBD1 (6 bases). Source material: tumor tissue. This CDR3 is CASSLVFGGSEAFF. The CDR3 DNA sequence: TGCGCCAGCAGCTTGGTTTTCGGGGGCTCTGAAGCTTTCTTT.